This record looks at one TCR beta chain sequence and its context. Original analysis: Estimation of nucleated cell counts was performed using reference gene primer amplification. Sequencing was performed with immunoSEQ multiplex PCR; in TCRdb, only in-frame clones are kept and a portion is missing. The V and J calls and clone size are taken from that table; D and trimming were inferred from the DNA. This sample has roughly 110,000 clones; about 85% occur once, and the top ten carry more than 3%. These data are taken from a study of blood T cell repertoires in COVID-19. Study-level background: The United States, Italy and Spain supplied acute and convalescent COVID-19 samples. From T cells, B-cell-depleted T cells, or PBMCs came the material, which was cDNA or gDNA.

V shed 4 bases and J 8 bases; nucleotides not matched to a gene: 5. In germline, CDR1 is SNHLY, CDR2 FYNNEI. The CDR3 is made up of 13 amino acids. Sequenced input: peripheral blood. The chain carries TRBV2 and TRBJ1-2, with 9 bases lining up with TRBD1. The clonotype comes from a man aged 40-49 years with acute or convalescent COVID-19. The CDR3 DNA follows: TGTGCCAGCAGTGCGGACAGGGGAGCCGGCTACACCTTC. Amino acid sequence: CASSADRGAGYTF.